The text below deals with one TCR beta chain. CDR3 size: 16 residues. With 3 bases removed from V and 2 bases from J, the gap between germline ends came to 13 bases. Germline V CDR1 and CDR2: LNHDA, SQIVND (reference sequence). The data are from a study of blood T cell repertoires in COVID-19. In the source study's methods: Estimation of nucleated cell counts was performed using reference gene primer amplification. Sequencing used immunoSEQ multiplex PCR; TCRdb keeps in-frame clones, though not all of them. V and J calls and clone size are given by that table; D and trimming were obtained from the DNA. The repertoire includes under 500,000 clones, 87% of them detected once, and about 2.1% sits in the top ten. Across fewer than 25 US areas, participants ranged in age from 18 to 89 years. Donors were grouped by their self-reported clinical history.

This clonotype was obtained from a young woman with acute COVID-19. Source material: PBMCs or T cells enriched from blood (not recorded which). The chain couples TRBV19 to TRBJ2-2; D is ambiguous. This chain's CDR3 is CASSISSTFNTGELFF. The CDR3 DNA sequence: TGTGCCAGTAGTATCTCGAGTACCTTTAACACCGGGGAGCTGTTTTTT.